Listed here is a single T cell receptor (beta chain). Its target is unknown. A sample-barcoded 5' primer and a J-beta primer mix were used in a second PCR of roughly 6 to 11 cycles. TCRdb independently ran MiXCR on the 5' RACE reads; one entry per CDR3 protein. The sample has 650,000 to 950,000 distinct CDR3 sequences, more than 40% seen once. These data are taken from a study of blood T cells in healthy people across ages. Findings of the study overall: Since the PBMCs were unsorted, naive and antigen-experienced cells could not be conclusively compared.

The source is a man aged 60-69 years in good health. Sequenced: blood.

The CDR3 protein is CASSLRGEYEQYF. The CDR3 DNA reads TGTGCCAGCAGCTTACGGGGGGAGTACGAGCAGTACTTC. This rearrangement joins TRBV7-9 to TRBJ2-5; 7 nucleotides match TRBD2. Judging by the DNA end, TRBJ2-7 fits better; the J call may be wrong. Looked up from germline, CDR1 is SEHNR and CDR2 is FQNEAQ (reference sequence). The CDR3 consists of 13 residues.